The 5 T cell receptor beta chains given below trace back to one sample, sequenced in a study of cytomegalovirus exposure and HLA in healthy donors. It was with 60 Vbeta and 13 Jbeta primers that the PCR ran. Sequencing was performed with immunoSEQ multiplex PCR; in TCRdb, only in-frame clones are kept and a portion is missing. This sample has 92,000 or so clones; about two thirds occur once, and the top ten carry roughly 21%. Material for sequencing was PBMCs. Every receptor here comes from a woman in her forties or fifties in good health and CMV-seropositive.

The chain combines TRBV7-9 with TRBJ1-3, with TRBD1 matching over 9 bases. V lost 7 bases, J lost 0 bases, and 13 bases stayed unmatched. This CDR3 is 18 amino acids long. Germline CDR1 reads SEHNR; CDR2 reads FQNEAQ (reference sequence). The CDR3 bases are TGTGCCAGCAAGGCGCACCCGGGACAGGGTCACTCTGGAAACACCATATATTTT. It yields the protein CASKAHPGQGHSGNTIYF.

In its sample, this clone was seen a few times. The chain employs TRBV15 and TRBJ1-6, with 8 bases aligning to TRBD1. The CDR3 totals 17 residues. Unmatched junction bases numbered 14, after V lost 5 bases and J lost 8 bases. CDR1 and CDR2 from the germline V gene are LNHNV and YYDKDF (reference sequence). In DNA form, the CDR3 reads TGTGCCACCAGCTCGATGCTAGCCGGGACAGGAGATTCACCCCTCCACTTT. As protein: CATSSMLAGTGDSPLHF.

The chain has TRBV9 and TRBJ2-2; possibly TRBD2 for D (7 bases). Germline CDR1 SGDLS, CDR2 YYNGEE. Trimming took off 2 bases at V and 3 bases at J, with 11 bases between the two ends. The CDR3 contains 15 residues. CDR3 residues: CASSVLGGDTGELFF. The CDR3 bases are TGTGCCAGCAGCGTGTTAGGGGGGGACACCGGGGAGCTGTTTTTT.

The table lists this clone with a count of one. The V gene is TRBV30, the J gene TRBJ2-7; perhaps TRBD1 as D (5 bases). Germline V lookup: CDR1 GTSNPN, CDR2 SVGIG (reference sequence). The V gene lost 0 bases and the J gene lost 9 bases, with 12 bases spanning the gap. The CDR3 extends over 12 amino acids. The CDR3 sequence is CAWSVGEIGQYF. CDR3 coding DNA: TGTGCCTGGAGTGTAGGGGAAATCGGGCAGTACTTC.

The chain links TRBV12-5 to TRBJ1-2, with D perhaps TRBD1 (5 bases). V dropped 6 bases and J dropped 5 bases, with 19 bases sitting between them. CDR1 is LGHNT, CDR2 FRNRAP, per germline. The CDR3 is made up of 15 amino acids. CDR3: CASGIGGTGPYGYTF. The DNA for the CDR3 is TGTGCTAGTGGGATCGGGGGGACGGGACCTTATGGCTACACCTTC.